Below are 2 T cell receptor beta chains sequenced from a single sample in a study of blood T cell repertoires in COVID-19. TCRdb's copy holds only in-frame clones and misses some; the assay was immunoSEQ multiplex PCR. The table includes roughly 40,000 clones, roughly 80% detected once. The material sequenced was peripheral blood. Source of these receptors: a human donor with acute or convalescent COVID-19. The donor label of this sample is uncertain.

This clone was counted a few times. CDR3 loop: CASSTDSVLTDTQYF. The CDR3 DNA sequence: TGTGCCAGCAGCACCGACTCGGTGCTCACAGATACGCAGTATTTT. This rearrangement joins TRBV11-3 to TRBJ2-3; no firm D call. CDR3 length: 15 amino acids. Germline CDR1 SGHNT, CDR2 YENEEA. Trimming removed 5 bases from V and 2 bases from J, with 14 bases in between.

The chain combines TRBV19 with TRBJ2-3, with D possibly being TRBD2 (5 bases). Germline V gene lookup returns CDR1 LNHDA and CDR2 SQIVND (reference sequence). The CDR3 totals 16 residues. With 4 bases removed from V and 4 bases from J, the gap between germline ends came to 18 bases. CDR3: CASSKRGEGDADTQYF. For the CDR3, the DNA is TGTGCCAGTAGTAAAAGAGGCGAGGGTGACGCAGATACGCAGTATTTT.